Below, 5 T cell receptor beta chains from the same sample are listed, as sequenced in a study of tissue T cells after allogeneic stem cell transplantation (dated by TCRdb to 2022 to 2024). Library preparation was by the immunoSEQ multiplex PCR assay. This is the immuneACCESS table as TCRdb keeps it, with only in-frame sequences that have V and J called. A part of the clones is gone; compared with another copy, unresolved V genes explain less than half, and the rest is unexplained. This sample lists a few thousand clones; roughly 60% were detected once. Less than 25% of the sample lies in the top ten. The time point tag for this specimen amounts to: human tissue collected at research (rapid) autopsy. This specimen was tissue from the jejunum, taken at autopsy. These receptors were collected from an older male donor with lung cancer.

J is TRBJ1-1 and V is TRBV6-5, with D tentatively TRBD1 (6 bases). V was trimmed by 6 bases and J by 0 bases, leaving 8 bases between them. This CDR3 spans 13 amino acids. Germline CDR1 MNHEY, CDR2 SVGAGI. This chain's CDR3 is CASRTGLNTEAFF. DNA of the CDR3: TGTGCCAGCAGAACAGGGCTGAACACTGAAGCTTTCTTT.

The CDR3: CASSLHPGDGYTF. In DNA, the CDR3 is TGTGCCAGCAGTCTCCACCCGGGCGACGGCTACACCTTC. This chain connects TRBV12-3 or TRBV12-4 to TRBJ1-2; D is ambiguous. V was clipped by 5 bases and J by 8 bases, with 15 bases between them. The CDR3 has 13 residues.

The chain combines TRBV28 with TRBJ2-7; D unresolved. Per the germline V gene, CDR1 is MDHEN and CDR2 is SYDVKM. V gave up 8 bases and J gave up 6 bases, with 11 bases separating them. The CDR3 spans 11 residues. CDR3 region: CASGSVGEQYF. The DNA for the CDR3 is TGTGCCAGCGGATCAGTGGGCGAGCAGTACTTC.

This chain uses TRBV6-5 with TRBJ1-2; 9 nucleotides align to TRBD1. The CDR3 loop spans 15 amino acids. Germline lookup yields CDR1 MNHEY and CDR2 SVGAGI. J gave up 2 bases and V 7 bases, and 8 bases lay outside the gene matches. The CDR3 DNA reads as TGTGCCAGCACCACGCACGGGACAGGGAACTATGGCTACACCTTC. Translating gives CASTTHGTGNYGYTF.

J is TRBJ2-7 and V is TRBV19, with 7 positions matching TRBD1. This CDR3 is 14 amino acids long. Germline values: CDR1 LNHDA, CDR2 SQIVND (reference sequence). Germline trimming cut 6 bases from V and 2 bases from J; bases unmatched to any gene: 7. The chain's CDR3 is CASSLRGRAYEQYF. In DNA, the CDR3 is TGTGCCAGTAGCCTCAGGGGGAGAGCCTACGAGCAGTACTTC.